This T cell receptor (beta chain) was identified during a study of T cell responses to AZD1222 COVID-19 vaccine. Study findings and constraints: Donors were chiefly white British, with a greater number of females, and clonal diversity was perhaps underestimated. Spike-specific TCR breadth and depth grew following two AZD1222 doses. Researchers took repertoire samples only after the peak T cell response had come. At 160-218 and 743-854, vaccine-associated CD4 TCRs were dominant, and they spanned spike.

The germline CDR1 and CDR2 sequences are SEHNR and FQNEAQ (reference sequence). This CDR3 is 15 amino acids long. The V segment lost 0 bases and the J segment 4 bases; nucleotides outside the gene matches: 3. A note on this clone: Its matching antigen is unknown.

Sequencing was performed with immunoSEQ multiplex PCR; in TCRdb, only in-frame clones are kept and a portion is missing. The sample holds some 70,000 clones; 80% are singletons and the top ten take 11% to 15%. The chain is built from TRBV7-9 and TRBJ2-7; 10 bases line up with TRBD1. This TCR derives from an adult who received the AZD1222 COVID-19 vaccine. The sample in question was peripheral blood, obtained 28 days after the second AZD1222 dose. CDR3 sequence (DNA): TGTGCCAGCAGCTTAGCGACAGGGGGCATATACGAGCAGTACTTC. It encodes CASSLATGGIYEQYF.